This T cell receptor (beta chain) was captured in a study of T cells in Graves' hyperthyroidism and ophthalmopathy (dated by TCRdb to about 2019). In the study overall: Peripheral blood was sampled at the time of initial diagnosis, prior to any treatment. The study also compared thyroid tissue and blood T-cell repertoires from roughly six Graves' hyperthyroidism patients. A discovery cohort of approximately 97 patients, 43 with Graves' ophthalmopathy and more than 55 with stable Graves' hyperthyroidism, was used to find distinguishing TCR V-J signatures. An independent validation cohort of 18 to 20 hyperthyroidism patients and over 15 patients who later progressed to ophthalmopathy tested prospective prediction of ophthalmopathy. For training and testing, the 95 to 100 patients in the discovery cohort were randomly divided in a 7:3 ratio. According to the paper, TCR Vbeta CDR3 sequencing was carried out on 120 to 150 peripheral blood samples, which came from 40 to 45 ophthalmopathy, 80 or so hyperthyroidism and about 17 progressor patients. After sampling, hyperthyroidism patients received methimazole starting at 30 mg daily, and ophthalmopathy patients received high-dose intravenous methylprednisolone.

General conclusions and limits of the study: In validation, the model predicted progression to ophthalmopathy with over 60% sensitivity and less than 75% specificity, a median of about 6 months before onset. A 13 V-J signature model separated ophthalmopathy from stable hyperthyroidism, with 87.88% sensitivity and just under 84% specificity in cross-validation and 80%/75% in testing. No statistical method was used to set the sample size in advance, and investigators knew the group allocation. Blood samples also contained most of the expanded thyroid clonotypes (frequency above 0.001), which suggests that blood repertoires may reflect thyroid immune responses.

Ophthalmopathy patients had moderately to severely active disease, Clinical Activity Score of at least 3, NOSPECS grade of at least 4, and duration under 3 months. The study excluded patients with uncontrolled infections, other autoimmune diseases, pregnancy or lactation. Diagnoses were based on clinical symptoms, serum thyroxine and TRAb, thyroid ultrasound and orbital computed tomography. PBMCs were separated from roughly 10 ml of fresh peripheral blood using Ficoll-Paque density gradient centrifugation. Total RNA was extracted with Trizol reagent, and quality was checked on an Agilent 2100 Bioanalyzer. Reading the germline V gene gives CDR1 MNHEY and CDR2 SVGEGT. V is cut back by 5 bases and J by 1 base, with 7 bases in the junction unmatched. From the cysteine through the phenylalanine, the CDR3 covers 15 amino acids. CDR3 DNA is the only sequence kept; it has 45 bases, read in frame from the first base.

This clonotype was seen ten or more times. Its antigen target is currently unknown. No much larger clonotype is one base removed from it; base qualities were not supplied. TCR beta CDR3 regions were amplified from RNA transcripts. The first round of RT-PCR for the TCR CDR3 was performed with the HTBI primer set and the Qiagen OneStep RT-PCR kit. The libraries were constructed in a second round of multiplex PCR and then size-selected and purified. Paired-end sequencing of the libraries was performed with 100 bp reads on an Illumina HiSeq2000. Under the source paper's analysis protocol: SOAPnuke was used to process the raw data, with reads discarded if the reads contained adapters or uncalled bases, had a mean Phred below 15, or lacked an exact constant-primer or identifier match. COPE v1.2.5 was used to merge the high-quality paired reads, and each unique nucleotide sequence was defined as a clonotype. MiTCR v1.1 was used to align clonotypes to the IMGT TRBV, TRBD and TRBJ reference segments. The analysis included only V-J combinations with a frequency above 0.0001, which together covered roughly 99% of the repertoires. A TCS score was defined as the ratio between F50 (clonal expansion) and ExV (chaos), using BLOSUM62-based TCRdist between CDR3 peptides within each V-J. Welch's t-statistics and random forest reduced around 550 V-J features to 13, which were used in a naive Bayes classifier (R e1071). The similarity between thyroid and blood repertoires was quantified using the Morisita-Horn index. TCRdb trimmed public reads at Q25 via fastp, called clones via MiXCR and kept in-frame beta chains. Each CDR3 protein gets just one entry, which takes the most common genes and DNA from the rows behind it. The V and J calls and clone size are TCRdb's, not the authors'. The table for this sample lists 600,000 to 700,000 distinct CDR3 sequences; roughly 14% of them were counted only once. The ten largest clones represent approximately 4.2% of the sample.

Source material: blood. This sequence uses TRBV6-2 or TRBV6-3 and TRBJ2-7; 8 central bases correspond to TRBD2. The source of this sequence is a woman between 35 and 50 years old with Graves' ophthalmopathy. The nucleotide sequence reads TGTGCCAGCAGTACCCCGGGACTAGGGTCCTACGAGCAGTACTTC. Its coded protein is CASSTPGLGSYEQYF.